This TCR beta chain appears in the sequencing data of a study of molecular identifiers for immune sequencing clone quantification. Study observations and caveats: Identical TCR molecules sharing a barcode could underestimate highly expanded clone sizes.

This clonotype was observed many times. Its antigen is unknown. It was with previously described methods and listed TCR primers that bulk TCR libraries were made. TCRdb analysed the PCR reads with MiXCR anew, one entry per CDR3 protein. The sample gives about half a million distinct CDR3 sequences, about 25% of which show up once; 0.76% is in the top ten. Naive CD8 T cells were FACS-sorted by CD8+CD4-CCR7+CD45RA+ markers. CDR3 length equals 15 residues. J lost 6 bases, V lost 2 bases, and 8 bases had no gene match. CDR1 is LGHNA, CDR2 YSLEER, per germline. This sequence joins TRBV4-3 and TRBJ2-7, with 9 bases identical to TRBD1. Sequencing was done on a sample of naive CD8+ T cells from blood, with Jurkat cell RNA spiked in. Subset given: FACS-sorted CD8+CD4-CCR7+CD45RA+ naive T cells. This sequence was found in a human donor in good health. Some libraries in this study had Jurkat cell RNA spiked in. The CDR3 region is CASSQQWDRVREQYF. The CDR3 DNA sequence: TGCGCCAGCAGCCAACAATGGGACAGGGTTCGCGAGCAGTACTTC.